One and the same sample provided the 23 T cell receptor beta chains below, sequenced in a study of blood T cell repertoires in COVID-19. Generated by immunoSEQ multiplex PCR, the TCRdb table keeps only in-frame clones and is missing some. The table lists a few hundred thousand clones, roughly 90% of them singletons. The sample taken for sequencing was PBMCs or T cells enriched from blood (not recorded which). These receptors were collected from a woman between 18 and 29 years old with acute COVID-19.

The chain carries TRBV6-5 and TRBJ2-7; the match to TRBD2 covers 8 bases. J lost 4 bases, V lost 6 bases, and 8 bases had no gene match. Germline CDR1 MNHEY, CDR2 SVGAGI. CDR3 length equals 14 residues. The CDR3 spells CASRRTSSGYEQYF. Written as DNA, the CDR3 is TGTGCCAGCAGACGGACTAGCTCAGGTTACGAGCAGTACTTC.

The rearrangement uses TRBV18 and TRBJ2-1; possibly TRBD1 for D (6 bases). Between the trimmed V and J ends, which lost 1 base and 0 bases, there was a span of 13 bases. CDR3 length equals 17 residues. Germline V gene lookup returns CDR1 KGHSH and CDR2 LQKENI. The CDR3 sequence is CASSPLGAMSSYNEQFF. The CDR3 DNA follows: TGTGCCAGCTCACCACTGGGGGCGATGAGCTCCTACAATGAGCAGTTCTTC.

V gene TRBV12-3 or TRBV12-4 combines with J gene TRBJ1-1; 9 nucleotides agree with TRBD1. J was trimmed by 6 bases and V by 6 bases; bases with no gene match: 5. CDR3 length: 13 residues. DNA for the CDR3: TGTGCCAGCAGGCGGGACAGGGACCCTGAAGCTTTCTTT. Protein product: CASRRDRDPEAFF.

This clone was counted once. The J gene is TRBJ1-2, the V gene TRBV20-1; TRBD1 aligns across 9 bases. The CDR3 spans 14 residues. V trimming: 3 bases; J trimming: 0 bases; junction bases outside the gene matches: 2. Germline assignment: CDR1 DFQATT and CDR2 SNEGSKA (reference sequence). CDR3 loop: CSASTGGANYGYTF. The CDR3 DNA sequence: TGCAGTGCTAGTACAGGGGGCGCTAACTATGGCTACACCTTC.

The J gene is TRBJ2-5, the V gene TRBV5-4; D possibly corresponds to TRBD2 (5 bases). V was shortened by 1 base and J by 4 bases, with 11 bases between the two germline ends. Germline CDR1 SGHNT, CDR2 YYREEE (reference sequence). CDR3 length: 14 residues. The CDR3 here is CASSLPSRTETQYF. The CDR3, as DNA: TGTGCCAGCAGCTTGCCTAGCCGGACAGAGACCCAGTACTTC.

The chain employs TRBV29-1 and TRBJ2-5, with D possibly TRBD1 on 5 matching bases. The CDR3 runs to 14 residues. Germline assignment: CDR1 SQVTM and CDR2 ANQGSEA. V was cut by 4 bases and J by 4 bases, with 16 bases left in between. Here the CDR3 DNA reads TGCAGCGTTGGTTATCAGGGAATTCGAGAGACCCAGTACTTC. Its translation is CSVGYQGIRETQYF.

The chain employs TRBV7-6 and TRBJ2-5; TRBD1 is a possible D gene (5 bases). The length of the CDR3 is 12 residues. The V and J ends lost 5 bases and 7 bases respectively, with 11 bases between them. Germline CDR1 SGHVS, CDR2 FNYEAQ. CDR3: CASSPDRGTQYF. In nucleotides, the CDR3 is TGTGCCAGCAGCCCCGACAGAGGGACCCAGTACTTC.

DNA of the CDR3: TGTGCCAGCAGTCAACAAACATCATTGAGCGATGAGCAGTTCTTC. Protein product: CASSQQTSLSDEQFF. The gene calls are TRBV6-4 and TRBJ2-1; D call uncertain. This CDR3 region has 15 residues. CDR1 and CDR2 (germline): MRHNA, SNTAGT. V lost 5 bases, J lost 8 bases, and 19 bases lay in between.

The V and J genes are TRBV15 and TRBJ1-5; 7 positions agree with TRBD1. V shed 0 bases, J shed 6 bases, and the junction held 14 bases outside the gene matches. CDR1 and CDR2 (germline): LNHNV, YYDKDF (reference sequence). The CDR3 extends over 18 amino acids. This CDR3 reads CATSRDANTGTATQPQHF. DNA for the CDR3: TGTGCCACCAGCAGAGACGCTAATACCGGGACAGCCACTCAGCCCCAGCATTTT.

V usage is TRBV10-3 and J usage is TRBJ1-4; D unclear. Germline lookup yields CDR1 ENHRY and CDR2 SYGVKD. Trimming pared 10 bases from V and 2 bases from J, leaving 17 bases between. The CDR3 runs to 15 residues. The CDR3 reads CATKGPAGTNEKLFF. CDR3 in DNA: TGTGCCACCAAGGGCCCGGCGGGGACTAATGAAAAACTGTTTTTT.

V gene TRBV5-5 combines with J gene TRBJ1-5, with D perhaps TRBD1 (6 bases). Trimming cost V 0 bases and J 7 bases, with 14 bases left between them. CDR3 size: 15 residues. Germline loops: CDR1 SGHKS, CDR2 YYEKEE (reference sequence). This chain's CDR3 is CASSLARTVTQPQHF. In nucleotides, the CDR3 is TGTGCCAGCAGCTTGGCTAGGACAGTCACACAGCCCCAGCATTTT.

The J gene is TRBJ1-1, the V gene TRBV28; D might be TRBD1 (5 bases). This CDR3 region has 14 residues. Trimming pared 3 bases from V and 6 bases from J, leaving 14 bases between. CDR1 and CDR2 (germline): MDHEN, SYDVKM. CDR3 DNA sequence: TGTGCCAGCAGTTTGATTGGAGGGGTCGCTGAAGCTTTCTTT. This sequence encodes CASSLIGGVAEAFF. Full variable domain (remainder filled in from reference TRBV28 and TRBJ1-1): DVKVTQSSRYLVKRTGEKVFLECVQDMDHENMFWYRQDPGLGLRLIYFSYDVKMKEKGDIPEGYSVSREKKERFSLILESASTNQTSMYLCASSLIGGVAEAFFGQGTRLTVV.

CDR3 region: CASSQINSFSGNTIYF. CDR3 coding DNA: TGTGCCAGCAGCCAAATTAACAGCTTCTCTGGAAACACCATATATTTT. The chain combines TRBV3-1 (or the pseudogene TRBV3-2) with TRBJ1-3; D unclear. The CDR3 length is 16 residues. Trimming took 2 bases from V and 0 from J, leaving 11 bases between them. The germline V gene has CDR1 LGHDT and CDR2 YNNKEL (reference sequence).

The chain couples TRBV10-1 to TRBJ2-2; D is perhaps TRBD2 (6 bases). Trimming removed 2 bases at V and 5 bases at J, with 12 bases between. The CDR3 totals 15 residues. Per the germline V gene, CDR1 is WNHNN and CDR2 is SYGVQD (reference sequence). In nucleotides, the CDR3 is TGCGCCAGCAGTGAGGGGGGGAGAGGTACCGGGGAGCTGTTTTTT. This gives the protein CASSEGGRGTGELFF.

V gene TRBV5-1 combines with J gene TRBJ2-1; D may be TRBD1 (7 bases). V lost 2 bases and J lost 6, with 18 bases in between. This CDR3 contains 16 residues. CDR1 and CDR2 from the germline V gene are SGHRS and YFSETQ. The CDR3 loop reads CASSLLTGDGGNEQFF. CDR3 nucleotides: TGCGCCAGCAGCTTATTAACAGGGGACGGGGGCAATGAGCAGTTCTTC.

The chain employs TRBV29-1 and TRBJ2-1; D gene unclear. With 4 bases removed from V and 1 base from J, the gap between germline ends came to 11 bases. Germline CDR1 and CDR2: SQVTM and ANQGSEA. The CDR3 runs 14 residues. In nucleotides, the CDR3 is TGCAGCGTTGTCAGTCGGGTTTCCTACAATGAGCAGTTCTTC. Its protein product is CSVVSRVSYNEQFF.

The genes are TRBV7-6 and TRBJ1-4; 9 bases line up with TRBD1. Germline CDR1 reads SGHVS; CDR2 reads FNYEAQ. The CDR3 covers 15 residues. V lost 4 bases to trimming and J lost 7 bases; unmatched junction nucleotides: 7. The CDR3 nucleotides read TGTGCCAGCAGCTCCCCGGGACAGGGTGTTGAAAAACTGTTTTTT. Its protein is CASSSPGQGVEKLFF.

The chain is built from TRBV29-1 and TRBJ2-6; D is possibly TRBD1 (6 bases). The CDR3 sequence is 14 residues long. Germline V gene data show CDR1 as SQVTM and CDR2 as ANQGSEA. Trimming took 5 bases from V and 4 from J, leaving 12 bases between them. The CDR3 is CSVPQGSGANVLTF. The CDR3 DNA reads as TGCAGCGTTCCACAGGGATCCGGGGCCAACGTCCTGACTTTC.

This clone was observed once. CDR3 sequence reads: CASSEWAGLGETQYF. The CDR3 coding sequence is TGTGCCAGCAGTGAATGGGCAGGGTTAGGGGAGACCCAGTACTTC. The chain uses TRBV2 and TRBJ2-5; the D gene is possibly TRBD1 (5 bases). Germline V CDR1 and CDR2: SNHLY, FYNNEI. The CDR3 is made up of 15 amino acids. Trimming took 2 bases from V and 5 from J, leaving 15 bases between them.

The V gene is TRBV5-1, the J gene TRBJ2-1, with 7 nucleotides matching TRBD2. J gave up 8 bases and V 0 bases, and 11 bases lay outside the gene matches. The V gene's germline CDR1 is SGHRS and CDR2 YFSETQ. The CDR3 is 16 residues long. Here the CDR3 reads CASSLDAGEPVYEQFF. The CDR3 nucleotides are TGCGCCAGCAGCTTGGATGCGGGAGAGCCAGTTTATGAGCAGTTCTTC.

This chain links TRBV27 with TRBJ2-5, with a possible D match to TRBD2 (5 bases). The germline gives CDR1 MNHEY, CDR2 SMNVEV (reference sequence). The V and J ends lost 2 bases and 5 bases respectively, with 12 bases between them. CDR3 size: 14 residues. The CDR3 DNA sequence: TGTGCCAGCAGTTTAAGTCGAGGGTCTGAGACCCAGTACTTC. Amino acid sequence: CASSLSRGSETQYF.

This sequence joins TRBV5-1 and TRBJ1-2; D ambiguous. Germline V gene data show CDR1 as SGHRS and CDR2 as YFSETQ. The CDR3 spans 14 residues. V was pared by 0 bases and J by 6 bases, with 12 bases between. CDR3 loop: CASSLAGGPDGYTF. The DNA for the CDR3 is TGCGCCAGCAGCTTGGCCGGAGGACCAGATGGCTACACCTTC. The full variable domain, its missing parts supplied by reference TRBV5-1 and TRBJ1-2, is KAGVTQTPRYLIKTRGQQVTLSCSPISGHRSVSWYQQTPGQGLQFLFEYFSETQRNKGNFPGRFSGRQFSNSRSEMNVSTLELGDSALYLCASSLAGGPDGYTFGSGTRLTVV.

This rearrangement joins TRBV28 to TRBJ2-6; 15 bases agree with TRBD2. The CDR3 has 19 residues. Trimming at V came to 5 bases and at J to 3 bases, leaving 8 bases not matched to a gene. CDR1 and CDR2 (germline): MDHEN, SYDVKM. CDR3 loop: CASSPQGLAGGGGANVLTF. The CDR3 nucleotides read TGTGCCAGCAGTCCCCAGGGACTAGCGGGAGGTGGTGGGGCCAACGTCCTGACTTTC.